This T cell receptor (beta chain) was captured by sequencing in a study of patients and donors after allogeneic stem cell transplantation. This clonotype appeared a few times. A single record per CDR3 protein comes from TCRdb applying MiXCR to the RT-PCR reads. The sample lists roughly 880,000 distinct CDR3 sequences; roughly 18% were seen once. This CDR3 contains 15 residues. Between the trimmed V and J ends, which lost 4 bases and 0 bases, there was a span of 10 bases. Germline-derived CDR1 and CDR2 are MGHRA and YSYEKL. The specimen was blood, either unsorted or a sorted T cell fraction (not recorded which). The receptor was derived from a human donor who was either an allogeneic HSCT recipient or a stem cell or donor lymphocyte infusion donor (not recorded which). It is not recorded whose cells these are; they may come from a transplant donor. The chain uses TRBV4-1 and TRBJ1-3, with a tentative D call TRBD1 (6 bases). CDR3 nucleotides: TGCGCCAGCAGCCCATGGACAGACTCTGGAAACACCATATATTTT. As protein: CASSPWTDSGNTIYF.